The rows below give T cell receptor beta chains drawn from one sample of a study of blood T cell repertoires in COVID-19. TCRdb keeps only in-frame clones here, not all; method: immunoSEQ multiplex PCR. This repertoire shows tens of thousands of clones, 82% found once; its top ten account for around a sixth. The specimen was peripheral blood. These receptor sequences come from a human donor in a cohort sampled during active COVID-19. Each CDR3 is given with its conserved first and last residue. The order of the fields is CDR3 DNA, CDR3 protein, J gene, V gene, clone size, D gene. D genes are given only for firm matches. Only part of the rows carry a size: once, few, many, or a class if the clone is expanded.

DNA: TGTGCCAGCAGCCCACCCCCGGGACAGGGGGCGGTCGTCTATGGCTACACCTTC; CDR3: CASSPPPGQGAVVYGYTF; J: TRBJ1-2; V: TRBV9; size: NA; D: TRBD1
DNA: TGTGCCAGCAGTTTTGGAGGCTACGAGCAGTACTTC; CDR3: CASSFGGYEQYF; J: TRBJ2-7; V: TRBV12-3/TRBV12-4; size: NA; D: NA
DNA: TGTGCCAGCAGTTCCCTCCAGCGGATCACAGATACGCAGTATTTT; CDR3: CASSSLQRITDTQYF; J: TRBJ2-3; V: TRBV27; size: NA; D: NA
DNA: TGTGCCACGCAACAGTTTCCAAATTCACCCCTCCACTTT; CDR3: CATQQFPNSPLHF; J: TRBJ1-6; V: TRBV21-1; size: NA; D: NA
DNA: TGCGCCAGCAGCTTGTTTACGGGGGTTGCTAATGAAAAACTGTTTTTT; CDR3: CASSLFTGVANEKLFF; J: TRBJ1-4; V: TRBV5-1; size: NA; D: NA
DNA: TGTGCCAGCAGCTTGGGTCAGGGGGATGTGATAGACGAGCAGTACTTC; CDR3: CASSLGQGDVIDEQYF; J: TRBJ2-7; V: TRBV5-8; size: NA; D: TRBD1
DNA: TGTGCCAGCAGTCCTCGGACAGGGGGATTGAGTTTGGACGAGCAGTACTTC; CDR3: CASSPRTGGLSLDEQYF; J: TRBJ2-7; V: TRBV27; size: NA; D: TRBD1
DNA: TGTGCCAACGGAGTTTTCGATACGCAGTATTTT; CDR3: CANGVFDTQYF; J: TRBJ2-3; V: TRBV2; size: once; D: NA
DNA: TGCAGCGTTGAGCTCGGGCAGGGGGATCTCTACGAGCAGTACTTC; CDR3: CSVELGQGDLYEQYF; J: TRBJ2-7; V: TRBV29-1; size: NA; D: TRBD1
DNA: TGTGCCAGCAGTTTACAGGCTGGAAACACCATATATTTT; CDR3: CASSLQAGNTIYF; J: TRBJ1-3; V: TRBV12-3/TRBV12-4; size: NA; D: NA
DNA: TGTGCCAGCAGGTCCGACAGGGGGAATGAAAAACTGTTTTTT; CDR3: CASRSDRGNEKLFF; J: TRBJ1-4; V: TRBV27; size: NA; D: TRBD1
DNA: TGTGCCAGCAGCCACCTTAACGAGCAGTACTTC; CDR3: CASSHLNEQYF; J: TRBJ2-7; V: TRBV3-1/TRBV3-2; size: NA; D: NA
DNA: TGCGCCAGCAGCTTGGACAGGTACGAGCAGTACTTC; CDR3: CASSLDRYEQYF; J: TRBJ2-7; V: TRBV5-1; size: once; D: NA
DNA: TGTGCCAGTAGCCATCAGGAAGGCACTGAAGCTTTCTTT; CDR3: CASSHQEGTEAFF; J: TRBJ1-1; V: TRBV19; size: NA; D: NA
DNA: TGTGCCTGGAGTGGAGTAGTGCGGGGTACGCAGTATTTT; CDR3: CAWSGVVRGTQYF; J: TRBJ2-3; V: TRBV30; size: NA; D: NA
DNA: TGTGCCAGCAGCTTAGATCGTCTGCGGGGGGAGTACCAAGAGACCCAGTACTTC; CDR3: CASSLDRLRGEYQETQYF; J: TRBJ2-5; V: TRBV11-2; size: NA; D: TRBD2
DNA: TGTGCCAGCAGCCGGGACAGGGGGCTAGATGGCTACACCTTC; CDR3: CASSRDRGLDGYTF; J: TRBJ1-2; V: TRBV9; size: NA; D: TRBD1
DNA: TGTGCCAGCAGCCGGACAGGATCTGACACTGAAGCTTTCTTT; CDR3: CASSRTGSDTEAFF; J: TRBJ1-1; V: TRBV7-3; size: NA; D: TRBD1
DNA: TGTGCCAGCAAGATGGGACAGGGAAACGAGCAGTACTTC; CDR3: CASKMGQGNEQYF; J: TRBJ2-7; V: TRBV6-5; size: NA; D: TRBD1
DNA: TGTGCCAGCAGCCCCAGGACTAGCGGGGGGTCCCCCTACGAGCAGTACTTC; CDR3: CASSPRTSGGSPYEQYF; J: TRBJ2-7; V: TRBV5-4; size: NA; D: TRBD2
DNA: TGTGCCAGCAGTGAAGATGGGACAGGGGGCTATCAGCCCCAGCATTTT; CDR3: CASSEDGTGGYQPQHF; J: TRBJ1-5; V: TRBV6-1; size: NA; D: TRBD1